The T cell receptor (beta chain) described here comes from a study of blood T cells in healthy people across ages. Findings of the study overall: Roughly linearly, TCR beta diversity per million T cells fell as age increased.

Donors were healthy Caucasian individuals from Russia aged roughly 6 to 90. The authors ran a second PCR of about 6 to 11 cycles using a sample-barcoded 5' primer and a J-beta primer mix. Using its own MiXCR run on the 5' RACE reads, TCRdb lists one record per CDR3 protein. The sample lists roughly 800,000 distinct CDR3 sequences; over 45% were seen once. A word on this clonotype: The antigen remains undetermined.

This receptor was identified in a man between 25 and 39 years old in good health. Sequencing was carried out using blood.

CDR3 sequence reads: CASRSGTVNSNQPQHF. The CDR3 DNA reads as TGTGCCAGCAGGAGTGGGACCGTTAATAGCAATCAGCCCCAGCATTTT. V gene TRBV12-3 or TRBV12-4 combines with J gene TRBJ1-5; perhaps TRBD1 as D (5 bases). V was trimmed by 6 bases and J by 0 bases, leaving 15 bases between them. CDR3 length: 16 amino acids.